This paragraph covers one T cell receptor beta chain sequence. This sample was taken from a study of T cell responses to AZD1222 COVID-19 vaccine. Clones were read by immunoSEQ multiplex PCR, and TCRdb kept only the in-frame ones, dropping some. The sample lists about 150,000 clones; around 90% were seen once. CDR1 and CDR2 from the germline V gene are MGHRA and YSYEKL. The CDR3 extends over 14 amino acids. The V end lost 0 bases, the J end lost 4 bases, and 7 bases lay between the germline ends. The chain carries TRBV4-1 and TRBJ2-1; D not resolved. This clonotype was sampled from an adult who received the AZD1222 COVID-19 vaccine. The sequencing here drew on peripheral blood, taken 28 days after the second AZD1222 dose. The CDR3 DNA sequence: TGCGCCAGCAGCCAAGATTCCTTATACAATGAGCAGTTCTTC. Its protein is CASSQDSLYNEQFF.